These T cell receptor beta chains were read from a single sample in a study of preoperative IRX-2 immunotherapy in early breast cancer. The method was immunoSEQ multiplex PCR; TCRdb's version includes in-frame clones alone and lacks a portion of them. The profile shows around 6,000 clones, under 85% of them singletons. Source: tumor tissue, taken before IRX-2 immunotherapy. The receptors were gathered from a human donor with breast cancer. CDR3s leave out the opening cysteine and the closing phenylalanine or tryptophan.

V gene	J gene	CDR3 protein
TRBV6-8	TRBJ1-2	ASSYFGQGRGYT
TRBV6-8	TRBJ1-1	ASKMTGYLNTEAF
TRBV11-3	TRBJ2-2	ASSSPRLAGATGELF
TRBV14	TRBJ1-2	ASSQDVGRVYGYT
TRBV6-8	TRBJ1-5	ASSYPGVSQPQH
TRBV11-3	TRBJ2-2	ASSLVVRDGELF
TRBV11-3	TRBJ1-1	ASSLRGGAGNTEAF
TRBV19	TRBJ1-5	ASSIRAGDQPQH
TRBV7-1	TRBJ1-2	ASSRRPLAGYT
TRBV23-1	TRBJ1-2	ASSRETGRNYGYT
TRBV7-8	TRBJ1-1	ASSGRTPGYTEAF
TRBV30	TRBJ1-3	AWAVFSGNTIY
TRBV5-1	TRBJ2-6	ASSSANPGANVLT
TRBV19	TRBJ2-2	ASSTRTSGRSTGELF
TRBV6-8	TRBJ2-2	ASSYSLGTGDTGELF
TRBV6-8	TRBJ1-5	ASRAGGYSNQPQH
TRBV6-8	TRBJ2-2	ASSLSRVTGELF
TRBV27	TRBJ1-3	ASRRSGENSNSGNTIY
TRBV5-1	TRBJ1-6	ASSVEGTYNSPLH
TRBV6-8	TRBJ1-2	ASSASGNYGYT
TRBV6-8	TRBJ1-5	ASSYIIGQPQH
TRBV5-1	TRBJ2-2	ASSLGGYRPGELF
TRBV19	TRBJ1-6	ASSISPHYRADNSPLH
TRBV6-8	TRBJ2-7	ASRYREEASEQY
TRBV7-6	TRBJ2-1	ASSYLARTDNEQF
TRBV6-8	TRBJ1-1	ASSHTGETEAF
TRBV30	TRBJ2-5	AWRQGLRGETQY
TRBV7-4	TRBJ1-3	ASRSTGTGNTIY
TRBV12-5	TRBJ1-1	ASGPDDRVGNTEAF
TRBV6-8	TRBJ2-7	ASSDGDRTSYEQY
TRBV5-1	TRBJ2-3	ASSSGTGGATDTQY
TRBV11-3	TRBJ2-1	ASSPRTSGIMNEQF
TRBV29-1	TRBJ1-4	SVGQSTNEKLF
TRBV19	TRBJ2-1	ASRSKQGNEQF
TRBV5-1	TRBJ2-3	ASSLSASGYRTDTQY
TRBV30	TRBJ2-4	AWSRASGGFSIQY
TRBV9	TRBJ2-2	ASSLGQKGATNTGELF
TRBV6-8	TRBJ2-2	ASTYTSGGAHTGELF
TRBV11-3	TRBJ2-6	ASSLVAGAGANVLT